This TCR beta chain appears in the sequencing data of a study of blood T cell repertoires in COVID-19. The J segment lost 8 bases and the V segment lost 5 bases, leaving 18 bases of the junction unmatched. Per the germline V gene, CDR1 is SGHRS and CDR2 is YFSETQ. The CDR3 spans 17 residues. Sequenced by immunoSEQ multiplex PCR; TCRdb stores in-frame clones only, minus some. The table lists about 230,000 clones, approximately 82% of them singletons. This clonotype was obtained from a woman aged 65 to 85 with active or convalescent COVID-19. Sequenced input: peripheral blood. The V gene is TRBV5-1, the J gene TRBJ1-4, with 7 positions matching TRBD1. CDR3 bases: TGCGCCAGCAGGTTGACAGGGATCGCACGGCAACGCGAAAAACTGTTTTTT. It yields the protein CASRLTGIARQREKLFF.